The clone carrying this T cell receptor beta chain has a count of ten or more. The target antigen is unknown. Amplification by 5'RACE using constant-segment primers produced TCR alpha and TCR beta cDNA libraries that carried sample barcodes and UMIs. TCRdb independently ran MiXCR on the 5' RACE reads; one entry per CDR3 protein. The sample shows over 12,000 distinct CDR3 sequences, about 20% of them seen only once. The data are from a study of T-cell memory formation after mild COVID-19. Study at large: TCR clusters were mostly donor specific. Overall study results and limits: Memory sampled before infection contained some responding clones, suggesting cross-reactive memory joined.

The CDR3 spans 16 residues. The V end was cut by 4 bases, the J end by 1 base, with 16 bases between. This chain joins TRBV12-3 or TRBV12-4 and TRBJ1-2; tentative D call: TRBD1 (6 bases). Specimen: PBMCs or a T cell subset sorted from them (not recorded which). The TCR originated in an adult woman who had mild COVID-19 (a few samples of this study predate the infection). Cell type and time point are not known. In nucleotides, the CDR3 is TGTGCCAGCAGTTCCTGGACAGCAGTGGTTAACTATGGCTACACCTTC. This codes for CASSSWTAVVNYGYTF.